The sequence of this T cell receptor (beta chain) was determined in a study of glioma-infiltrating T cells. Whole-study context: Dexamethasone exposure before glioma surgery was limited to six or fewer days.

The CDR3 contains 13 residues. V was pared by 7 bases and J by 6 bases, with 14 bases between. Study-level results: Patients with low tissue-blood divergence carried a signature set of shared blood CDR3 motifs.

With respect to this clonotype: Its specificity is unknown.

Using RNA template, CDR3s of TCR alpha and beta were amplified with iRepertoire arm-PCR. For one-step reverse transcription and amplification, roughly 95-450 ng of tissue mRNA or PBMC total RNA was used. Via MiXCR, TCRdb re-called the multiplex PCR reads, giving one row per CDR3 protein. The sample includes around 390,000 distinct CDR3 sequences, around 38% of them seen just once. The sample consisted of glioma tissue, nonneoplastic brain tissue, or PBMCs (not recorded which). The source of this sequence is a human donor with low-grade glioma or glioblastoma, undergoing nonglioma brain surgery, or in good health (not recorded which). The V and J genes are TRBV12-3 or TRBV12-4 and TRBJ2-3; perhaps TRBD2 as D (6 bases). The CDR3 DNA follows: TGTGCCAGCATCAGGGCGGGGAGTGATACGCAGTATTTT. Protein product: CASIRAGSDTQYF.